Shown below are 10 T cell receptor beta chains from a single sample sequenced in a study of cytomegalovirus exposure and HLA in healthy donors. PCR amplification relied on 60 Vbeta primers (plus 13 Jbeta primers). The assay was immunoSEQ multiplex PCR, and TCRdb's table has in-frame clones only and misses some. This table has some 170,000 clones, around 80% appearing once. Material for sequencing was PBMCs. These receptors were collected from a woman aged 60-70 years in good health and CMV-seropositive.

The CDR3 here is CASSFWDRDSEQYF. The CDR3 DNA sequence: TGTGCCAGCAGCTTTTGGGACAGGGACTCCGAGCAGTACTTC. V usage is TRBV5-6 and J usage is TRBJ2-7, with TRBD1 matching over 9 bases. Germline loops: CDR1 SGHDT, CDR2 YYEEEE. V shed 2 bases and J 6 bases; nucleotides not matched to a gene: 6. The CDR3 runs 14 residues. Complete variable domain (other parts from reference TRBV5-6 and TRBJ2-7): DAGVTQSPTHLIKTRGQQVTLRCSPKSGHDTVSWYQQALGQGPQFIFQYYEEEERQRGNFPDRFSGHQFPNYSSELNVNALLLGDSALYLCASSFWDRDSEQYFGPGTRLTVT.

CDR3 protein: CASSSRLAGAEQFF. For the CDR3, the DNA is TGTGCCAGCAGCTCGAGATTAGCGGGGGCTGAGCAGTTCTTC. The chain joins TRBV7-2 to TRBJ2-1; 9 bases map to TRBD2. This CDR3 region has 14 residues. The junction had 7 bases not matched to a gene; V was cut back by 4 bases and J by 9 bases. Germline CDR1 and CDR2: SGHTA and FQGNSA.

This clone appeared once. The chain is built from TRBV5-6 and TRBJ2-1; 10 bases are shared with TRBD2. Losses at the gene ends were 4 bases for V and 8 bases for J; bases not matched to a gene: 9. Per the germline V gene, CDR1 is SGHDT and CDR2 is YYEEEE. This CDR3 is 15 amino acids long. The CDR3 region is CASSPRQAGGHEQFF. The DNA for the CDR3 is TGTGCCAGCAGCCCACGACAAGCGGGAGGGCATGAGCAGTTCTTC.

This sequence joins TRBV5-1 and TRBJ1-3; possible D gene TRBD1, 5 bases. From germline, CDR1 is SGHRS and CDR2 YFSETQ. CDR3 size: 14 residues. V lost 2 bases and J lost 1, with 7 bases in between. CDR3: CASSFGTSGNTIYF. The CDR3 nucleotides read TGCGCCAGCAGCTTCGGGACTTCTGGAAACACCATATATTTT.

The chain uses TRBV4-1 and TRBJ1-5, with 9 bases lining up with TRBD1. V was pared by 7 bases and J by 5 bases, with 9 bases of the junction left unmatched. Germline V gives CDR1 MGHRA, CDR2 YSYEKL. The CDR3 spans 15 residues. CDR3 sequence (DNA): TGCGCCAGCAACCCCGACAGGGGGAGTCATCAGCCCCAGCATTTT. Residues: CASNPDRGSHQPQHF.

This clone was recorded once. The CDR3 coding sequence is TGTGCCAGCAGTTTATGGGGCGGGATGGAGACCCAGTACTTC. This codes for CASSLWGGMETQYF. This chain links TRBV27 with TRBJ2-5; D perhaps matches TRBD2 (6 bases). Germline V gives CDR1 MNHEY, CDR2 SMNVEV (reference sequence). The CDR3 contains 14 residues. V lost 1 base and J 5 bases, leaving 11 bases between the germline ends.

The chain couples TRBV18 to TRBJ2-1; 8 positions agree with TRBD1. The junction had 6 bases not matched to a gene; V was cut back by 8 bases and J by 6 bases. The CDR3 sequence is 13 residues long. Germline V gene sequence: CDR1 KGHSH, CDR2 LQKENI. This CDR3 reads CASHGQGINEQFF. The CDR3, as DNA: TGTGCCAGCCACGGACAGGGCATCAATGAGCAGTTCTTC.

The chain links TRBV15 to TRBJ2-5; TRBD1 agrees at 8 bases. The V and J ends lost 3 bases and 2 bases, in that order; junction bases with no gene match: 11. Germline CDR1 is LNHNV and CDR2 is YYDKDF (reference sequence). This CDR3 contains 17 residues. CDR3 nucleotides: TGTGCCACCAGCAGGATAGAAGGTCGACAGGGGCAAGAGACCCAGTACTTC. As protein: CATSRIEGRQGQETQYF.

The chain links TRBV5-1 to TRBJ1-4; TRBD1 might be the D (6 bases). Germline V CDR1 and CDR2: SGHRS, YFSETQ. V lost 3 bases to trimming and J lost 5 bases, with 8 bases between them. The CDR3 totals 13 residues. The CDR3, as DNA: TGCGCCAGCAGCTCCGGACAGAATGAAAAACTGTTTTTT. This sequence encodes CASSSGQNEKLFF.

The V gene is TRBV5-1, the J gene TRBJ2-1, with 15 bases aligning to TRBD2. The CDR3 is 18 amino acids. The V and J ends lost 3 bases and 0 bases, in that order; junction bases with no gene match: 4. CDR1 SGHRS and CDR2 YFSETQ come from the germline V gene. The CDR3 sequence is CASSSGLAGGNSYNEQFF. The CDR3 DNA is TGCGCCAGCAGCTCGGGACTAGCGGGGGGTAACTCCTACAATGAGCAGTTCTTC. Full variable domain (rest looked up from reference TRBV5-1 and TRBJ2-1): KAGVTQTPRYLIKTRGQQVTLSCSPISGHRSVSWYQQTPGQGLQFLFEYFSETQRNKGNFPGRFSGRQFSNSRSEMNVSTLELGDSALYLCASSSGLAGGNSYNEQFFGPGTRLTVL.